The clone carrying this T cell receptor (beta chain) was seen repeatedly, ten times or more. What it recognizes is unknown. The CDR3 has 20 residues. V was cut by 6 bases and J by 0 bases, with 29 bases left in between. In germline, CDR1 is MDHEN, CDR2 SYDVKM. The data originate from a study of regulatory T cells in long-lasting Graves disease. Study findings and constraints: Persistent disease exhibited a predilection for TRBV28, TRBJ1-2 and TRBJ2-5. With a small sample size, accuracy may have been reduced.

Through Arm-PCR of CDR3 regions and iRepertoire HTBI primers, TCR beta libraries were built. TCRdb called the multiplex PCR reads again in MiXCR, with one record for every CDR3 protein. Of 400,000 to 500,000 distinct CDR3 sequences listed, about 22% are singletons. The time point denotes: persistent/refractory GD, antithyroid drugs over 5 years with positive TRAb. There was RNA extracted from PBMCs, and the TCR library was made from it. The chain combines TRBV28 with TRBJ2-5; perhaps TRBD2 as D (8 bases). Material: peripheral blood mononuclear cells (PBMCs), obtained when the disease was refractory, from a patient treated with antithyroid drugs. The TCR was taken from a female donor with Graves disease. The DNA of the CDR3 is TGTGCCAGCAGCCCTCGTTACTTCGGGGGGGGACAGAAGTACCAAGAGACCCAGTACTTC. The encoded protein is CASSPRYFGGGQKYQETQYF.